The 28 T cell receptor beta chains below all came from one sample that was sequenced in a study of T cells in Graves' hyperthyroidism and ophthalmopathy. TCR beta CDR3 region amplification was performed from RNA transcripts. TCR CDR3 regions were first amplified by RT-PCR with HTBI primers. MiXCR was run by TCRdb on the multiplex PCR reads, yielding one entry per CDR3 protein. The table records 600,000 or so distinct CDR3 sequences, around 14% of them present only once. The specimen sequenced was blood. All receptors come from a woman aged 18-29 years with Graves' ophthalmopathy.

This clonotype was recorded at least ten times. The chain is built from TRBV5-6 and TRBJ2-7, with 10 positions matching TRBD2. Germline CDR1 and CDR2: SGHDT and YYEEEE. V trimming: 1 base; J trimming: 3 bases; junction bases outside the gene matches: 10. The CDR3 runs 17 residues. The CDR3 here is CASSLLGAPSGSYEQYF. In DNA, the CDR3 is TGTGCCAGCAGCTTGTTGGGGGCGCCTAGCGGGAGCTACGAGCAGTACTTC.

This clonotype was counted many times. The chain combines TRBV2 with TRBJ2-7; TRBD1 might be the D (5 bases). Trimming removed 8 bases from V and 5 bases from J, with 10 bases in between. Germline V gene sequence: CDR1 SNHLY, CDR2 FYNNEI. The CDR3 loop spans 11 amino acids. The chain's CDR3 is CASQTANEQYF. The CDR3 DNA follows: TGTGCCAGCCAGACAGCGAACGAGCAGTACTTC.

Ten or more counts support this clonotype. V usage is TRBV6-1 and J usage is TRBJ1-6; 7 bases align to TRBD1. J lost 10 bases, V lost 3 bases, and 9 bases had no gene match. The CDR3 covers 15 residues. Germline CDR1 and CDR2: MNHNS and SASEGT. This chain's CDR3 is CASSEGQGGGSPLHF. CDR3 bases: TGTGCCAGCAGTGAGGGCCAGGGGGGCGGATCACCCCTCCACTTT.

This clonotype was detected many times. This chain connects TRBV2 to TRBJ2-3, with no clear D. The CDR3 is 13 residues long. With 8 bases removed from V and 4 bases from J, the gap between germline ends came to 13 bases. Germline V CDR1 and CDR2: SNHLY, FYNNEI. The DNA for the CDR3 is TGTGCCAGCTTCAACTACTTGGCAGATACGCAGTATTTT. Its translation is CASFNYLADTQYF.

In this sample, this clonotype turned up a few times. The V and J genes are TRBV19 and TRBJ1-6; D is unresolved. Germline V lookup: CDR1 LNHDA, CDR2 SQIVND (reference sequence). V was pared by 0 bases and J by 7 bases, with 7 bases between. The CDR3 spans 14 residues. In DNA form, the CDR3 reads TGTGCCAGTAGTATAGAAGGGCGGAATTCACCCCTCCACTTT. This encodes CASSIEGRNSPLHF.

This clonotype has ten or more counts. The gene calls are TRBV18 and TRBJ1-1; D perhaps matches TRBD1 (5 bases). Trimming stripped 3 bases from V and 5 bases from J, with 10 bases between. Looked up from germline, CDR1 is KGHSH and CDR2 is LQKENI. This CDR3 is 13 amino acids long. The CDR3 sequence is CASSPTRGTEAFF. DNA of the CDR3: TGTGCCAGCTCACCTACACGGGGGACTGAAGCTTTCTTT.

This clonotype was seen at least ten times. The V gene is TRBV2, the J gene TRBJ1-5; 10 nucleotides match TRBD1. The germline V gene encodes CDR1 SNHLY and CDR2 FYNNEI. V lost 6 bases and J lost 7; bases outside the gene matches: 9. The CDR3 runs to 15 residues. The CDR3 spells CASRRDRGLGQPQHF. The CDR3 bases are TGTGCCAGCAGACGGGACAGGGGCCTTGGGCAGCCCCAGCATTTT.

This chain uses TRBV5-1 with TRBJ2-5; D is possibly TRBD1 (6 bases). There are 16 residues in the CDR3. Germline V gene data show CDR1 as SGHRS and CDR2 as YFSETQ. The V and J ends lost 2 bases and 5 bases respectively, with 19 bases between them. The CDR3 DNA follows: TGCGCCAGCAGCTTCCTGGGGGCGGGTGCGGAGGAGACCCAGTACTTC. Its protein product is CASSFLGAGAEETQYF.

This clonotype was counted at least ten times. The rearrangement joins TRBV12-3 or TRBV12-4 to TRBJ2-7; D remains unclear. Trimming pared 6 bases from V and 0 bases from J, leaving 12 bases between. The CDR3 has 14 amino acids. CDR3 sequence: CASSLHSPSYEQYF. As DNA, the CDR3 is TGTGCCAGCAGCCTACACAGTCCCTCCTACGAGCAGTACTTC.

This chain joins TRBV2 and TRBJ2-1; 9 nucleotides agree with TRBD2. The germline V gene has CDR1 SNHLY and CDR2 FYNNEI. The CDR3 totals 16 residues. With 3 bases clipped from V and 2 bases from J, the junction kept 5 bases outside the gene matches. The CDR3 coding sequence is TGTGCCAGCAGTGACCTAGCGGGGTGGGCCTACAATGAGCAGTTCTTC. Its protein is CASSDLAGWAYNEQFF.

The sample holds many counts of this clonotype. CDR3 amino acids: CASSMGIEETQYF. The DNA for the CDR3 is TGTGCCAGTAGTATGGGTATTGAAGAGACCCAGTACTTC. J is TRBJ2-5 and V is TRBV19; D remains ambiguous. Germline V lookup: CDR1 LNHDA, CDR2 SQIVND (reference sequence). The CDR3 has 13 residues. V was cut by 3 bases and J by 3 bases, with 8 bases left in between.

The rearrangement joins TRBV7-9 to TRBJ1-1, with TRBD1 matching 9 bases. The germline V gene encodes CDR1 SEHNR and CDR2 FQNEAQ (reference sequence). The J segment lost 4 bases and the V segment lost 3 bases, leaving 6 bases of the junction unmatched. The CDR3 covers 15 residues. The chain's CDR3 is CASSLYRGRSTEAFF. CDR3 sequence (DNA): TGTGCCAGCAGCTTGTACAGGGGGCGTAGCACTGAAGCTTTCTTT. Supplemented by reference TRBV7-9 and TRBJ1-1, the full variable domain reads DTGVSQNPRHKITKRGQNVTFRCDPISEHNRLYWYRQTLGQGPEFLTYFQNEAQLEKSRLLSDRFSAERPKGSFSTLEIQRTEQGDSAMYLCASSLYRGRSTEAFFGQGTRLTVV.

This clonotype was observed many times. The chain uses TRBV2 and TRBJ1-2, with unresolved D. V gave up 8 bases and J gave up 8 bases, with 12 bases separating them. CDR1 and CDR2 from the germline V gene are SNHLY and FYNNEI. The CDR3 contains 11 residues. CDR3 protein: CASQRTGGYTF. The CDR3 DNA reads TGTGCCAGCCAGCGGACGGGGGGCTACACCTTC.

As to this clonotype: A much larger clone lies a single base off, so this may be a read error. The chain links TRBV28 to TRBJ2-3; the D call may be TRBD1 or TRBD2 (5 bases each). Germline CDR1 is MDHEN and CDR2 is SYDVKM. CDR3 length equals 13 residues. This chain's CDR3 is CAGSLARGQSQYF. The CDR3 nucleotides are TGTGCCGGCAGTTTAGCGAGGGGCCAATCGCAGTATTTT.

The sample holds many counts of this clonotype. This chain uses TRBV7-8 with TRBJ2-7; 9 nucleotides agree with TRBD1. The CDR3 length is 14 residues. Trimming at V came to 7 bases and at J to 2 bases, leaving 6 bases not matched to a gene. Germline CDR1 SGHVS, CDR2 FQNEAQ. The CDR3 coding sequence is TGTGCCAGCACCCCGGGACAGGGTGCCTACGAGCAGTACTTC. Protein: CASTPGQGAYEQYF.

This clonotype was detected ten times or more. J is TRBJ2-7 and V is TRBV7-9, with D possibly matching TRBD1 (5 bases). The germline V gene has CDR1 SEHNR and CDR2 FQNEAQ (reference sequence). V was pared by 1 base and J by 2 bases, with 12 bases between. The CDR3 is 15 amino acids. This CDR3 is CASSLETALAYEQYF. The CDR3 region has the DNA TGTGCCAGCAGCTTAGAGACAGCTCTTGCCTACGAGCAGTACTTC. Based on the CDR3 plus reference TRBV7-9 and TRBJ2-7, the full variable domain is DTGVSQNPRHKITKRGQNVTFRCDPISEHNRLYWYRQTLGQGPEFLTYFQNEAQLEKSRLLSDRFSAERPKGSFSTLEIQRTEQGDSAMYLCASSLETALAYEQYFGPGTRLTVT.

V is TRBV19 and J is TRBJ1-1, with D unclear. The germline V gene encodes CDR1 LNHDA and CDR2 SQIVND (reference sequence). The CDR3 contains 15 residues. The germline V and J ends were trimmed by 0 bases and 3 bases, with 11 bases remaining between them. The CDR3 here is CASSIDGRRDTEAFF. For the CDR3, the DNA is TGTGCCAGTAGTATAGATGGCAGGCGGGACACTGAAGCTTTCTTT.

This clonotype was seen a handful of times. The V gene is TRBV7-2, the J gene TRBJ2-1; unclear D gene. Germline loops: CDR1 SGHTA, CDR2 FQGNSA. This CDR3 region has 15 residues. V lost 1 base and J lost 1, with 8 bases in between. In DNA form, the CDR3 reads TGTGCCAGCAGCTTAGGGGGTAGGTCCTACAATGAGCAGTTCTTC. It codes for CASSLGGRSYNEQFF.

This clonotype occurred many times. The rearrangement uses TRBV4-1 and TRBJ2-7, with a possible D match to TRBD1 (6 bases). CDR1 is MGHRA and CDR2 is YSYEKL in the germline V gene. The CDR3 runs to 15 residues. V dropped 1 base and J dropped 4 bases, with 14 bases sitting between them. The CDR3 coding sequence is TGCGCCAGCAGCCAAGGCCGGGACATCTCATACGAGCAGTACTTC. Protein sequence: CASSQGRDISYEQYF.

The chain is built from TRBV28 and TRBJ2-5; tentatively, D is TRBD2 (7 bases). The V end lost 5 bases, the J end lost 3 bases, and 31 bases lay between the germline ends. The CDR3 runs to 20 residues. Germline values: CDR1 MDHEN, CDR2 SYDVKM. CDR3 residues: CASSASRRGGRPGFEETQYF. Written as DNA, the CDR3 is TGTGCCAGCAGTGCCAGCAGGAGGGGGGGCAGGCCAGGGTTCGAAGAGACCCAGTACTTC.

In this sample, this clonotype turned up many times. V and J are TRBV27 and TRBJ2-7; D uncertain. This CDR3 region has 13 residues. V lost 5 bases to trimming and J lost 1 base, with 9 bases between them. Germline-derived CDR1 and CDR2 are MNHEY and SMNVEV (reference sequence). The CDR3 protein is CASSTRFSYEQYF. CDR3 nucleotides: TGTGCCAGCAGTACGCGGTTTTCCTACGAGCAGTACTTC.

The chain couples TRBV4-3 to TRBJ1-4; no firm D call. Germline CDR1 LGHNA, CDR2 YSLEER. V shed 1 base and J shed 7 bases, with 16 bases lying between them. There are 16 residues in the CDR3. CDR3 nucleotide sequence: TGCGCCAGCAGCCAAGGGGAGACGAGGGAGCGTGAAAAACTGTTTTTT. Amino acid sequence: CASSQGETREREKLFF.

This clonotype has a count of ten or more. The chain couples TRBV20-1 to TRBJ2-1; 10 nucleotides align to TRBD2. Looked up from germline, CDR1 is DFQATT and CDR2 is SNEGSKA (reference sequence). Unmatched junction bases numbered 7, after V lost 5 bases and J lost 3 bases. CDR3 size: 15 residues. The CDR3 nucleotides are TGCAGTGCTCGGAAATGGACTAGCGGCTACAATGAGCAGTTCTTC. This sequence encodes CSARKWTSGYNEQFF.

V and J are TRBV5-6 and TRBJ2-1; 9 nucleotides agree with TRBD2. Germline CDR1 is SGHDT and CDR2 is YYEEEE. CDR3 size: 15 residues. Trimming cost V 0 bases and J 7 bases; bases outside gene matches: 5. CDR3: CASSLGREGRNEQFF. CDR3 in DNA: TGTGCCAGCAGCTTGGGGCGGGAGGGCCGGAATGAGCAGTTCTTC.

This clonotype was recorded at least ten times. The rearrangement joins TRBV12-3 or TRBV12-4 to TRBJ1-2; perhaps TRBD1 as D (5 bases). This CDR3 spans 13 amino acids. Between the trimmed V and J ends, which lost 5 bases and 4 bases, there was a span of 11 bases. The chain's CDR3 is CASSTAGLYGYTF. For the CDR3, the DNA is TGTGCCAGCAGTACGGCAGGGCTCTATGGCTACACCTTC.

This chain joins TRBV2 and TRBJ2-3, with 9 bases identical to TRBD2. The CDR3 totals 15 residues. V lost 7 bases to trimming and J lost 2 bases; unmatched junction nucleotides: 7. Germline CDR1 SNHLY, CDR2 FYNNEI. The CDR3 DNA sequence: TGTGCCAGCATTTGGTTAGCGGGAGCCACAGATACGCAGTATTTT. This sequence encodes CASIWLAGATDTQYF.

This clonotype has just a few counts. J is TRBJ1-1 and V is TRBV9; no reliable D call. The CDR3 is 17 residues long. Trimming took 2 bases from V and 2 from J, leaving 19 bases between them. Germline CDR1 reads SGDLS; CDR2 reads YYNGEE. The chain's CDR3 is CASSVKDLPSINTEAFF. CDR3 bases: TGTGCCAGCAGCGTCAAGGATCTGCCCTCAATTAACACTGAAGCTTTCTTT.

There are a few counts of this clonotype. This chain links TRBV7-3 with TRBJ2-1, with 9 positions matching TRBD2. CDR1 is SGHTA and CDR2 is FQGTGA in the germline V gene. The CDR3 contains 14 residues. Germline trimming cut 7 bases from V and 13 bases from J; bases unmatched to any gene: 14. CDR3 coding DNA: TGTGCCAGCACCTCCGGGGGGGCGGGAGGGCCTCAGTTCTTC. This encodes CASTSGGAGGPQFF.